The 21 T cell receptor beta chains below were found in one sample sequenced in a study of blood T cell repertoires in COVID-19. Sequencing was performed with immunoSEQ multiplex PCR; in TCRdb, only in-frame clones are kept and a portion is missing. Of fewer than 300,000 clones detected, approximately 86% appear once; the ten largest clones hold around a tenth. Sequenced input: peripheral blood. The source of these receptors is a man aged 35-49 years who had recovered from COVID-19.

The rearrangement uses TRBV5-4 and TRBJ2-6; TRBD1 aligns across 7 bases. This CDR3 is built from 20 residues. Trimming at V came to 0 bases and at J to 1 base, leaving 13 bases not matched to a gene. Germline V CDR1 and CDR2: SGHNT, YYREEE (reference sequence). The CDR3 reads CASSLGAGGSIFSGANVLTF. The CDR3 DNA is TGTGCCAGCAGCTTGGGGGCAGGGGGTTCTATCTTTTCTGGGGCCAACGTCCTGACTTTC.

This rearrangement joins TRBV7-3 to TRBJ2-1, with 10 bases matching TRBD2. J was trimmed by 4 bases and V by 6 bases; bases with no gene match: 3. The CDR3 spans 14 residues. Germline loops: CDR1 SGHTA, CDR2 FQGTGA. This CDR3 reads CASSVAGGYNEQFF. The CDR3 DNA sequence: TGTGCCAGCAGTGTAGCGGGGGGTTACAATGAGCAGTTCTTC.

The chain joins TRBV19 to TRBJ1-2, with D possibly being TRBD1 (5 bases). Per the germline V gene, CDR1 is LNHDA and CDR2 is SQIVND (reference sequence). V was shortened by 7 bases and J by 3 bases, with 9 bases between the two germline ends. The CDR3 totals 12 residues. In DNA form, the CDR3 reads TGTGCCAGTATCAGCAGGGACTATGGCTACACCTTC. Translating it yields CASISRDYGYTF.

The J gene is TRBJ1-5, the V gene TRBV18; D is uncertain. Germline CDR1 and CDR2: KGHSH and LQKENI. The CDR3 loop spans 13 amino acids. Trimming stripped 5 bases from V and 9 bases from J, with 14 bases between. The CDR3 region has the DNA TGTGCCAGCTCAAGCCTTCCTGATCGGCCCCAGCATTTT. Translating gives CASSSLPDRPQHF.

The chain uses TRBV4-3 and TRBJ2-5; D remains ambiguous. Trimming took 3 bases from V and 7 from J, leaving 12 bases between them. The length of the CDR3 is 13 residues. Germline V gives CDR1 LGHNA, CDR2 YSLEER. The CDR3 sequence is CASSHWPNRTQYF. The CDR3 DNA reads TGCGCCAGCAGCCATTGGCCCAACAGGACCCAGTACTTC.

The V and J genes are TRBV7-9 and TRBJ2-3, with D perhaps matching TRBD2 (6 bases). CDR1 and CDR2 from the germline V gene are SEHNR and FQNEAQ (reference sequence). V was shortened by 3 bases and J by 5 bases, with 6 bases between the two germline ends. The length of the CDR3 is 12 residues. The CDR3 loop reads CASSLEGDTQYF. Written as DNA, the CDR3 is TGTGCCAGCAGCTTGGAGGGAGATACGCAGTATTTT.

The CDR3 DNA is TGTGCCAGCAGTTACACGGGACTAGCGGTGACCTACGAGCAGTACTTC. Translation gives CASSYTGLAVTYEQYF. V gene TRBV6-6 combines with J gene TRBJ2-7, with TRBD2 identical over 11 bases. Germline CDR1 reads MNHNY; CDR2 reads SVGAGI (reference sequence). The trim removed 2 bases at V and 2 bases at J, leaving 5 bases unmatched. CDR3 length: 16 residues.

The chain is built from TRBV5-4 and TRBJ2-2; 11 bases are shared with TRBD2. V trimming: 0 bases; J trimming: 7 bases; junction bases outside the gene matches: 5. The CDR3 contains 16 residues. CDR1 SGHNT and CDR2 YYREEE come from the germline V gene (reference sequence). The CDR3 DNA is TGTGCCAGCAGCTTGGGACTAGCGGGAATTAGCGGGGAGCTGTTTTTT. Translation gives CASSLGLAGISGELFF.

The V gene is TRBV6-6, the J gene TRBJ2-1, with 13 bases aligning to TRBD2. V dropped 4 bases and J dropped 8; count of bases not matched to a gene: 8. Germline V lookup: CDR1 MNHNY, CDR2 SVGAGI (reference sequence). This CDR3 is built from 16 residues. The CDR3 sequence is CASSSLAGGPGDEQFF. The CDR3 nucleotides are TGTGCCAGCAGTTCACTAGCGGGAGGGCCTGGAGATGAGCAGTTCTTC.

The chain uses TRBV6-5 and TRBJ2-3; TRBD2 matches at 13 bases. The CDR3 loop spans 15 amino acids. Trimming removed 5 bases from V and 3 bases from J; junction bases left unmatched: 2. Germline lookup yields CDR1 MNHEY and CDR2 SVGAGI. The CDR3 region is CASSKGLAGTDTQYF. The DNA of the CDR3 is TGTGCCAGCAGTAAGGGACTAGCGGGGACAGATACGCAGTATTTT.

The count of this clone is one. The chain recombines TRBV10-2 with TRBJ1-5; 9 bases fit TRBD1. The CDR3 covers 17 residues. The germline V gene has CDR1 WSHSY and CDR2 SAAADI. V was pared by 11 bases and J by 0 bases, with 14 bases of the junction left unmatched. The CDR3 reads CAAKPGQGLNSNQPQHF. The CDR3 DNA sequence: TGCGCCGCCAAACCGGGACAGGGCCTCAATAGCAATCAGCCCCAGCATTTT.

CDR3 DNA sequence: TGCGCCAGCAGCCGGGGGGGCCTCTACAATGAGCAGTTCTTC. Protein sequence: CASSRGGLYNEQFF. This chain connects TRBV5-1 to TRBJ2-1; 8 nucleotides agree with TRBD2. CDR3 length equals 14 residues. Germline loops: CDR1 SGHRS, CDR2 YFSETQ. The trim removed 4 bases at V and 3 bases at J, leaving 3 bases unmatched.

The rearrangement links TRBV7-2 to TRBJ2-7; D gene unclear. V lost 2 bases and J 4 bases, leaving 12 bases between the germline ends. Germline V CDR1 and CDR2: SGHTA, FQGNSA. The CDR3 is 14 amino acids. The CDR3 is CASSLTSFGYEQYF. CDR3 sequence (DNA): TGTGCCAGCAGCTTAACGAGTTTCGGGTACGAGCAGTACTTC.

In its sample, this clone was seen once. This chain uses TRBV5-4 with TRBJ1-2; D unresolved. Per germline, CDR1 SGHNT and CDR2 YYREEE (reference sequence). The CDR3 is 12 amino acids. V lost 2 bases to trimming and J lost 4 bases, with 6 bases between them. The CDR3 here is CASSFSSYGYTF. Here the CDR3 DNA reads TGTGCCAGCAGCTTTAGTAGCTATGGCTACACCTTC.

The genes are TRBV2 and TRBJ2-2, with 9 bases that match TRBD2. V trimming: 6 bases; J trimming: 4 bases; junction bases outside the gene matches: 6. The CDR3 spans 15 residues. Germline-derived CDR1 and CDR2 are SNHLY and FYNNEI. The CDR3 sequence: CASRGLATRTGELFF. The CDR3 DNA is TGTGCCAGCAGGGGACTAGCAACTCGCACCGGGGAGCTGTTTTTT.

V and J are TRBV7-6 and TRBJ2-3, with 7 bases aligning to TRBD2. V shed 3 bases and J 1 base; nucleotides not matched to a gene: 4. CDR3 length: 15 amino acids. Germline-derived CDR1 and CDR2 are SGHVS and FNYEAQ. The CDR3 is CASSLAGERTDTQYF. The CDR3 coding sequence is TGTGCCAGCAGCTTGGCGGGAGAACGCACAGATACGCAGTATTTT. Full variable domain (rest looked up from reference TRBV7-6 and TRBJ2-3): GAGVSQSPRYKVTKRGQDVALRCDPISGHVSLYWYRQALGQGPEFLTYFNYEAQQDKSGLPNDRFSAERPEGSISTLTIQRTEQRDSAMYRCASSLAGERTDTQYFGPGTRLTVL.

The genes are TRBV19 and TRBJ2-1; maybe TRBD1 (6 bases). The V end was cut by 6 bases, the J end by 10 bases, with 13 bases between. Per the germline V gene, CDR1 is LNHDA and CDR2 is SQIVND (reference sequence). The CDR3 has 12 amino acids. CDR3 in amino acids: CASSAQGREQFF. The DNA for the CDR3 is TGTGCCAGTAGCGCACAGGGCCGGGAGCAGTTCTTC.

The V and J genes are TRBV19 and TRBJ1-1; D not certain. CDR1 and CDR2 from the germline V gene are LNHDA and SQIVND (reference sequence). V was cut by 3 bases and J by 2 bases, with 13 bases left in between. The CDR3 spans 15 residues. CDR3 amino acids: CASSITGSRNTEAFF. The CDR3 nucleotides are TGTGCCAGTAGTATTACGGGGTCCCGCAACACTGAAGCTTTCTTT.

The gene calls are TRBV7-2 and TRBJ1-1; D gene ambiguous. Trimming left V 1 base short and J 0 bases short, with 6 bases between. CDR1 is SGHTA and CDR2 is FQGNSA in the germline V gene. The CDR3 is 14 residues long. CDR3 loop: CASSLGRMNTEAFF. CDR3 nucleotides: TGTGCCAGCAGCTTAGGGCGGATGAACACTGAAGCTTTCTTT.

The chain is built from TRBV29-1 and TRBJ2-3; 7 bases match TRBD1. CDR1 is SQVTM and CDR2 is ANQGSEA in the germline V gene. The CDR3 extends over 14 amino acids. V lost 6 bases and J lost 10; bases outside the gene matches: 16. The DNA of the CDR3 is TGCAGCGTCCGGGACAGCACCGCCGGCCTACCGCAGTATTTT. Protein product: CSVRDSTAGLPQYF.

For this clone: A junction boundary mismatches the germline segment, possibly from a read error. The chain links TRBV9 to TRBJ2-7; 7 nucleotides agree with TRBD2. Germline V gives CDR1 SGDLS, CDR2 YYNGEE. The CDR3 is made up of 15 amino acids. For the CDR3, the DNA is TGTGCCAGCAGCGTAGTGGGTCCGGGGGGTCCTCTCAAGAACTTC. The encoded protein is CASSVVGPGGPLKNF.